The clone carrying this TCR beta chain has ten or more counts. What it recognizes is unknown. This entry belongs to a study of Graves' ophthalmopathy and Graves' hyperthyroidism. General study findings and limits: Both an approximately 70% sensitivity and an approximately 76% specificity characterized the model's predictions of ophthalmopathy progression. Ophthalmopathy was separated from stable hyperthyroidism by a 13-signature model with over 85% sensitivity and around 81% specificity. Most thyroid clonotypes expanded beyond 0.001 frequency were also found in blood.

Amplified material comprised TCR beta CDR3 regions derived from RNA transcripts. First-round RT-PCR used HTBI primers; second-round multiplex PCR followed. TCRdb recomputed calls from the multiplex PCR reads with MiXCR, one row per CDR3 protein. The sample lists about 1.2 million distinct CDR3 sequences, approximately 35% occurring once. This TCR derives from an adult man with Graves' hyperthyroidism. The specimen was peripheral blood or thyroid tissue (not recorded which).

The CDR3 DNA follows: TGTGCCAGTTTCGAAAGAAGGGACAGCTATGGCTACACCTTC. It encodes CASFERRDSYGYTF. This chain joins TRBV19 and TRBJ1-2; TRBD1 matches 7 bases. The CDR3 length is 14 residues. J lost 4 bases, V lost 8 bases, and 10 bases had no gene match. Looked up from germline, CDR1 is LNHDA and CDR2 is SQIVND (reference sequence).